Below are 5 T cell receptor beta chains sequenced from a single sample in a study of technical replicates of blood from several donors. Assay: immunoSEQ multiplex PCR; the TCRdb copy retains only in-frame clones and omits some. The table records approximately 73,000 clones, roughly 93% of them present only once. The sequenced material came from T cells isolated from PBMCs. The receptors originated from a human donor in good health.

This sequence joins TRBV9 and TRBJ1-3; weak D call: TRBD1 (5 bases). The CDR3 has 16 amino acids. V lost 1 base to trimming and J lost 0 bases, with 11 bases between them. CDR1 SGDLS and CDR2 YYNGEE come from the germline V gene. CDR3 loop: CASSVRGTFSGNTIYF. For the CDR3, the DNA is TGTGCCAGCAGCGTAAGAGGGACTTTCTCTGGAAACACCATATATTTT. Full variable domain (missing parts from reference TRBV9 and TRBJ1-3): DSGVTQTPKHLITATGQRVTLRCSPRSGDLSVYWYQQSLDQGLQFLIQYYNGEERAKGNILERFSAQQFPDLHSELNLSSLELGDSALYFCASSVRGTFSGNTIYFGEGSWLTVV.

The chain combines TRBV9 with TRBJ1-1; maybe TRBD1 (6 bases). Trimming stripped 4 bases from V and 12 bases from J, with 19 bases between. Germline CDR1 SGDLS, CDR2 YYNGEE. The CDR3 spans 13 residues. The CDR3: CASSLRQDSWTFF. The CDR3 DNA sequence: TGTGCCAGCAGCCTTAGACAGGATTCGTGGACTTTCTTT.

As regards this clone: An end of the junction does not agree with germline; a read error may underlie this. This sequence joins TRBV7-7 and TRBJ1-4; 8 bases line up with TRBD1. The CDR3 length is 13 residues. CDR1 is SSHAT, CDR2 FNYEAQ, per germline (reference sequence). CDR3 nucleotides: TGTGCTAGCAGCCCCGGACAGGGTGAAAAACTGTTTTTT. Protein sequence: CASSPGQGEKLFF.

This chain joins TRBV11-3 and TRBJ1-1; 9 bases match TRBD1. The CDR3 is 15 amino acids. The germline V gene encodes CDR1 SGHNT and CDR2 YENEEA. Trimming at V came to 3 bases and at J to 5 bases, leaving 7 bases not matched to a gene. The DNA for the CDR3 is TGTGCCAGCAGCTTCGCATACAGGGGGCAAACTGAAGCTTTCTTT. Translation: CASSFAYRGQTEAFF.

V and J are TRBV6-5 and TRBJ2-7, with D unresolved. The CDR3 is 15 residues long. Trimming shortened V by 0 bases and J by 0 bases, and 9 bases separated the two germline ends. In germline, CDR1 is MNHEY, CDR2 SVGAGI. The CDR3 bases are TGTGCCAGCAGTTACTCCGGTGCAAGCTCCTACGAGCAGTACTTC. Translating gives CASSYSGASSYEQYF.